The 5 T cell receptor beta chains reported below all come from one sample, sequenced in a study of T cell changes during pregnancy in multiple sclerosis. Produced via immunoSEQ multiplex PCR; TCRdb's table is partial and in-frame only. The sample lists fewer than 35,000 clones, under 95% occurring once. Source: CD4+ T cells from peripheral blood mononuclear cells, taken in the second trimester of pregnancy. Receptor source: a female donor with multiple sclerosis, enrolled in a pregnancy study.

This chain uses TRBV6-1 with TRBJ2-2; TRBD1 aligns across 8 bases. The junction had 5 bases not matched to a gene; V was cut back by 4 bases and J by 4 bases. Looked up from germline, CDR1 is MNHNS and CDR2 is SASEGT. This CDR3 comprises 15 residues. CDR3 in amino acids: CASSGRGRSTGELFF. As DNA, the CDR3 is TGTGCCAGCAGTGGCAGGGGGCGAAGCACCGGGGAGCTGTTTTTT.

This clone was detected only once. The CDR3 nucleotides are TGTGCCAGCAGTGAATGGGCTAGCGGGAGAAACATTCAGTACTTC. As protein: CASSEWASGRNIQYF. The V gene is TRBV6-1, the J gene TRBJ2-4; 10 positions agree with TRBD2. Per the germline V gene, CDR1 is MNHNS and CDR2 is SASEGT. V was clipped by 2 bases and J by 6 bases; unmatched bases: 4. The CDR3 runs to 15 residues.

The CDR3 here is CAWSPISGVEQYF. DNA for the CDR3: TGTGCCTGGAGCCCGATTAGCGGCGTGGAGCAGTACTTC. This chain joins TRBV30 and TRBJ2-7; tentative D call: TRBD2 (6 bases). The length of the CDR3 is 13 residues. Trimming pared 3 bases from V and 7 bases from J, leaving 16 bases between. Germline V gives CDR1 GTSNPN, CDR2 SVGIG (reference sequence).

The CDR3 reads CASSNPGKRQHF. The CDR3 DNA sequence: TGTGCCAGCAGCAATCCAGGGAAGCGCCAGCATTTT. The chain couples TRBV28 to TRBJ1-5, with D possibly TRBD1 on 5 matching bases. Germline CDR1 is MDHEN and CDR2 is SYDVKM. The CDR3 consists of 12 residues. The ends were cut back, 6 bases at V and 12 bases at J, with 15 bases in the middle.

In this sample, this clone turned up a few times. The CDR3 is CASRPAGEGTEAFF. Written as DNA, the CDR3 is TGTGCCAGCAGACCCGCGGGCGAGGGCACTGAAGCTTTCTTT. The chain recombines TRBV6-5 with TRBJ1-1; no definite D call. Germline V gene lookup returns CDR1 MNHEY and CDR2 SVGAGI. There are 14 residues in the CDR3. Trimming left V 6 bases short and J 4 bases short, with 15 bases between.